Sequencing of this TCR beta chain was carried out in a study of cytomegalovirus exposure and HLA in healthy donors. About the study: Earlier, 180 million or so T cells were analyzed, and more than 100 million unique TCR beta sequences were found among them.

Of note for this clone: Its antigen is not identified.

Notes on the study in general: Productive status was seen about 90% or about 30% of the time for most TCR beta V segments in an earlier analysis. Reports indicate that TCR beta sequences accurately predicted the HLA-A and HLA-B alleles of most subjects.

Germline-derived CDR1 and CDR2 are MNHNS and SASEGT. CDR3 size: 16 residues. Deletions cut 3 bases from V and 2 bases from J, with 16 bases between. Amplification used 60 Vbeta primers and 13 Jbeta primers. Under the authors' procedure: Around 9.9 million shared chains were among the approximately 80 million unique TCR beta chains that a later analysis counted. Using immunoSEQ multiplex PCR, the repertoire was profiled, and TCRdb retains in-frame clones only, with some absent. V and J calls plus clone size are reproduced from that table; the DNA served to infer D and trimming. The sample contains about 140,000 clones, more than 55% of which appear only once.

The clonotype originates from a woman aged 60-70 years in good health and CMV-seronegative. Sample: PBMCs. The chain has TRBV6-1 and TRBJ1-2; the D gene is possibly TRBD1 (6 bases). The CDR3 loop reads CASSEFRGATNYGYTF. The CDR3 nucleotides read TGTGCCAGCAGTGAGTTCAGGGGCGCCACGAACTATGGCTACACCTTC.